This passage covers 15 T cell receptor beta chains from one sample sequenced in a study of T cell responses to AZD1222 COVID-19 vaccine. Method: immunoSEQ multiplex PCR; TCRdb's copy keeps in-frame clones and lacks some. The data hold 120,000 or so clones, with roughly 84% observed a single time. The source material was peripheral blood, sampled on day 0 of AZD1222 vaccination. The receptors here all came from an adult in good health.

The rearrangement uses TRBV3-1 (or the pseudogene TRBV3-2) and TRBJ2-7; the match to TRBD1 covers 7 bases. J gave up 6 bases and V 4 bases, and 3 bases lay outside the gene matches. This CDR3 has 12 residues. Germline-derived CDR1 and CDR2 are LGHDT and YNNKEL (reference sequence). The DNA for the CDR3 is TGTGCCAGCAGCCTATGGACAGGCGAGCAGTACTTC. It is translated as CASSLWTGEQYF.

The DNA for the CDR3 is TGTGCCAGCAGTTATTGGAGCGGTACCTACGAGCAGTACTTC. Amino acids: CASSYWSGTYEQYF. The chain employs TRBV6-2 or TRBV6-3 and TRBJ2-7, with D possibly matching TRBD2 (5 bases). Germline V gene lookup returns CDR1 MNHEY and CDR2 SVGEGT. The length of the CDR3 is 14 residues. Trimming took off 3 bases at V and 2 bases at J, with 11 bases between the two ends.

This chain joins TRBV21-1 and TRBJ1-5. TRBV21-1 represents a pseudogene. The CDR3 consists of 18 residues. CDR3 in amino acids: CASSQGRVKAQNNQPQHF. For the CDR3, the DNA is TGTGCCAGCAGCCAAGGGCGTGTGAAGGCCCAGAACAATCAGCCCCAGCATTTT.

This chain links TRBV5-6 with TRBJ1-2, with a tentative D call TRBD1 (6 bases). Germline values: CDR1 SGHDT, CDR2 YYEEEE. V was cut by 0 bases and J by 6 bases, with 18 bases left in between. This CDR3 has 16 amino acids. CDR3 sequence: CASSLGGGGIIDGYTF. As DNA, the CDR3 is TGTGCCAGCAGCTTGGGTGGGGGCGGTATTATTGATGGCTACACCTTC.

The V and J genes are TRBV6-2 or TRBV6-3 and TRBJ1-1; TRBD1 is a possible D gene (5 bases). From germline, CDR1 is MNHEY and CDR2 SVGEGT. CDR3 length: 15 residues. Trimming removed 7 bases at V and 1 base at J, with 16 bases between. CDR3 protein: CASTPWRGGNTEAFF. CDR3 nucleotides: TGTGCCAGCACCCCCTGGAGGGGAGGGAACACTGAAGCTTTCTTT.

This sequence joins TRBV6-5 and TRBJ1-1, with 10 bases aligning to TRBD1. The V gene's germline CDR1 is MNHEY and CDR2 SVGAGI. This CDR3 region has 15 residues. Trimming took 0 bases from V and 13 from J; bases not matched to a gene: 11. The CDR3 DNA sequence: TGTGCCAGCAGTTACTCCGGGACAGGGGTGATGTATAGTTTCTTT. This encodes CASSYSGTGVMYSFF.

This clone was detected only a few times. In nucleotides, the CDR3 is TGTGCCAGTAGTTCCCCCCCCGGGGTTAGGAACACTGAAGCTTTCTTT. This encodes CASSSPPGVRNTEAFF. V usage is TRBV19 and J usage is TRBJ1-1; D is uncertain. Germline CDR1 is LNHDA and CDR2 is SQIVND (reference sequence). Trimming pared 5 bases from V and 1 base from J, leaving 17 bases between. CDR3 size: 16 residues.

DNA of the CDR3: TGTGCCACGGGGTCAGGGGCCCGAAACTATGGCTACACCTTC. It encodes CATGSGARNYGYTF. This chain links TRBV7-9 with TRBJ1-2; perhaps TRBD1 as D (6 bases). The CDR3 totals 14 residues. Germline-derived CDR1 and CDR2 are SEHNR and FQNEAQ (reference sequence). The V gene lost 10 bases and the J gene lost 2 bases, with 17 bases spanning the gap. The full variable domain, with the rest looked up from reference TRBV7-9 and TRBJ1-2, is DTGVSQNPRHKITKRGQNVTFRCDPISEHNRLYWYRQTLGQGPEFLTYFQNEAQLEKSRLLSDRFSAERPKGSFSTLEIQRTEQGDSAMYLCATGSGARNYGYTFGSGTRLTVV.

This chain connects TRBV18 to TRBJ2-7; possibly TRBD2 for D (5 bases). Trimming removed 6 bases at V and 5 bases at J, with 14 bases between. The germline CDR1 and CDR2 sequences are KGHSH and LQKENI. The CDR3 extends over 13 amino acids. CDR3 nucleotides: TGTGCCAGCTCCCCAGATACGGGAAACGAGCAGTACTTC. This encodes CASSPDTGNEQYF.

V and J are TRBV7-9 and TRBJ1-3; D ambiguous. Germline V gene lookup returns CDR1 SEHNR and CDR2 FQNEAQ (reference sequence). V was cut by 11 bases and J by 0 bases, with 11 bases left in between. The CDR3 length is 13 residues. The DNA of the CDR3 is TGTGCCGGCGGTCACGACTCTGGAAACACCATATATTTT. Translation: CAGGHDSGNTIYF.

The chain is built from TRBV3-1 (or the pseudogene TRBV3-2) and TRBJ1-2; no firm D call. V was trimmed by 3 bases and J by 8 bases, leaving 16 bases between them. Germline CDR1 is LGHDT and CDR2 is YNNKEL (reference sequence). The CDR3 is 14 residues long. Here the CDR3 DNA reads TGTGCCAGCAGCCATGCAGCCGGGAGCGTGGGCTACACCTTC. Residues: CASSHAAGSVGYTF.

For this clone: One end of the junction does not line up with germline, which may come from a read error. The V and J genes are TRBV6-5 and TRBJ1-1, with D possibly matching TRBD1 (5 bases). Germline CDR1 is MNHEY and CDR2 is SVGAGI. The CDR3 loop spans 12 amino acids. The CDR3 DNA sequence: TGTGCCAGCAGTGACTCAGGGCCAGAAGCTTTCTTT. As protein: CASSDSGPEAFF.

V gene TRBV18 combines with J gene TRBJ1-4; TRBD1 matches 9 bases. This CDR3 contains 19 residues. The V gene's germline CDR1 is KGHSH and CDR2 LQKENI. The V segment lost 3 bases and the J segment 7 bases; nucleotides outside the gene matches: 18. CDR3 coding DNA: TGTGCCAGCTCACCTTCACCGGGACAGGGTACCTTAGAGGGTGAAAAACTGTTTTTT. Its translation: CASSPSPGQGTLEGEKLFF.

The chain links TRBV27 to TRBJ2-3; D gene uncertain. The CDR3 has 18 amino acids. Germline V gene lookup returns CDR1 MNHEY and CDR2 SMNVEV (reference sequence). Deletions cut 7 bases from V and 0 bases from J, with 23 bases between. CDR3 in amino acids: CASILPPTQPPSTDTQYF. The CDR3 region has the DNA TGTGCCAGCATCCTTCCCCCCACACAACCCCCTAGCACAGATACGCAGTATTTT.

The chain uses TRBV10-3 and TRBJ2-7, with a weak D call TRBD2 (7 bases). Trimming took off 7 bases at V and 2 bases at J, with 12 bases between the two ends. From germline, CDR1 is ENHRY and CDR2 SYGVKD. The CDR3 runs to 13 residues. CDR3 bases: TGTGCCATCAAGGGGGGGGCGACCTACGAGCAGTACTTC. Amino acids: CAIKGGATYEQYF.